What follows are 22 T cell receptor beta chains derived from one specimen sequenced in a study of low-dose radiotherapy and immunotherapy resistance in tumors. cDNA synthesis used a TRAV/TRBV-specific primer set for both chains. For amplifying TCRs, the PCR ran for around 20 cycles with Phusion, which was used together with a constant-region primer and the adapter on the V primers. TCRdb itself ran the reads through MiXCR, one entry per CDR3 protein. The table shows 65,000 to 85,000 distinct CDR3 sequences, with less than 20% occurring only once. Time point indicated: after trial treatment. Described treatment: LDRT plus nivolumab, ipilimumab, low-dose cyclophosphamide and aspirin (RACIN trial). This material consisted of PBMCs, taken after low-dose radiotherapy plus immunotherapy. These receptors were taken from a male donor with prostate cancer.

This clonotype was counted ten times or more. The chain couples TRBV20-1 to TRBJ2-2, with D maybe TRBD2 (6 bases). Trimming shortened V by 0 bases and J by 5 bases, and 16 bases separated the two germline ends. Germline CDR1 is DFQATT and CDR2 is SNEGSKA (reference sequence). CDR3 length: 16 residues. CDR3 sequence (DNA): TGCAGTGCTAGAGACCCACAGCGGGCTAATACCGGGGAGCTGTTTTTT. Residues: CSARDPQRANTGELFF.

This clonotype was seen repeatedly, ten times or more. The rearrangement uses TRBV19 and TRBJ1-5; TRBD1 agrees at 11 bases. Germline V gene lookup returns CDR1 LNHDA and CDR2 SQIVND (reference sequence). J was trimmed by 6 bases and V by 0 bases; bases with no gene match: 4. This CDR3 is built from 16 residues. This chain's CDR3 is CASSIDRTGGGQPQHF. CDR3 bases: TGTGCCAGTAGTATAGATAGGACAGGGGGCGGTCAGCCCCAGCATTTT. The whole variable domain, remainder taken from reference TRBV19 and TRBJ1-5, is DGGITQSPKYLFRKEGQNVTLSCEQNLNHDAMYWYRQDPGQGLRLIYYSQIVNDFQKGDIAEGYSVSREKKESFPLTVTSAQKNPTAFYLCASSIDRTGGGQPQHFGDGTRLSIL.

This clonotype appeared a few times. The J gene is TRBJ1-1, the V gene TRBV20-1; TRBD1 matches at 9 bases. This CDR3 contains 15 residues. The ends lost 4 bases at V and 3 bases at J; junction bases unmatched: 9. Germline V gene lookup returns CDR1 DFQATT and CDR2 SNEGSKA (reference sequence). For the CDR3, the DNA is TGCAGTGCTAAGGGGACAGGGATTGGATACACTGAAGCTTTCTTT. Translation gives CSAKGTGIGYTEAFF.

This clonotype has ten or more counts. This chain links TRBV3-1 with TRBJ2-1; D is undetermined. The CDR3 contains 15 residues. V shed 3 bases and J shed 0 bases, with 9 bases lying between them. Per germline, CDR1 LGHDT and CDR2 YNNKEL (reference sequence). The DNA of the CDR3 is TGTGCCAGCAGCCAGTTGACTGACTCCTACAATGAGCAGTTCTTC. Protein sequence: CASSQLTDSYNEQFF.

This clonotype appeared many times. The chain carries TRBV25-1 and TRBJ2-3, with D unresolved. The CDR3 sequence is 15 residues long. CDR1 and CDR2 (germline): MGHDK, SYGVNS. V was trimmed by 6 bases and J by 3 bases, leaving 16 bases between them. CDR3 residues: CASSRKTGLTDTQYF. The CDR3 DNA reads TGTGCCAGCAGCCGAAAGACTGGCCTGACAGATACGCAGTATTTT.

In its sample, this clonotype was seen many times. The chain recombines TRBV5-6 with TRBJ2-5, with D perhaps TRBD1 (5 bases). This CDR3 contains 15 residues. Germline CDR1 is SGHDT and CDR2 is YYEEEE. The V end lost 0 bases, the J end lost 3 bases, and 12 bases lay between the germline ends. CDR3 nucleotides: TGTGCCAGCAGCTTGGCCCCAGGGCCAAAAGAGACCCAGTACTTC. Protein: CASSLAPGPKETQYF.

The rearrangement joins TRBV5-6 to TRBJ1-1, with a weak D call TRBD1 (5 bases). The V gene lost 1 base and the J gene lost 14 bases, with 21 bases spanning the gap. In germline, CDR1 is SGHDT, CDR2 YYEEEE. This CDR3 contains 14 residues. This chain's CDR3 is CASSLTGRGETQFF. CDR3 in DNA: TGTGCCAGCAGCTTGACGGGACGCGGAGAGACCCAGTTCTTT.

CDR3: CAISESIARTAPYEQYF. DNA for the CDR3: TGTGCCATCAGTGAGTCGATTGCCCGGACAGCCCCCTACGAGCAGTACTTC. V usage is TRBV10-3 and J usage is TRBJ2-7; perhaps TRBD1 as D (6 bases). Trimming pared 0 bases from V and 2 bases from J, leaving 17 bases between. This CDR3 comprises 17 residues. The germline V gene has CDR1 ENHRY and CDR2 SYGVKD.

The genes are TRBV6-8 and TRBJ2-2, with D possibly TRBD2 on 6 matching bases. The CDR3 has 13 amino acids. The germline V gene has CDR1 MNHGY and CDR2 SAAAGT. V shed 2 bases and J shed 5 bases, with 6 bases lying between them. In DNA form, the CDR3 reads TGTGCCAGCAGTTACGGGGGGACCGGGGAGCTGTTTTTT. Its protein product is CASSYGGTGELFF.

This clonotype has a count of ten or more. The chain has TRBV27 and TRBJ1-1, with no clear D. The germline gives CDR1 MNHEY, CDR2 SMNVEV (reference sequence). The CDR3 is 14 amino acids. Trimming left V 6 bases short and J 6 bases short, with 17 bases between. CDR3 sequence reads: CASSTPVGYSEAFF. The CDR3 DNA follows: TGTGCCAGCAGCACCCCCGTAGGGTACTCTGAAGCTTTCTTT.

At least ten counts were recorded for this clonotype. J is TRBJ2-1 and V is TRBV20-1; D gene ambiguous. The V end lost 2 bases, the J end lost 9 bases, and 20 bases lay between the germline ends. The CDR3 length is 15 residues. Germline CDR1 is DFQATT and CDR2 is SNEGSKA (reference sequence). The CDR3 spells CSARKGLTIDGEQFF. The CDR3 bases are TGCAGTGCTAGAAAGGGTCTCACAATTGACGGTGAGCAGTTCTTC.

The J gene is TRBJ2-7, the V gene TRBV6-2 or TRBV6-3; TRBD2 matches 7 bases. The CDR3 is 17 amino acids. CDR1 and CDR2 from the germline V gene are MNHEY and SVGEGT. J lost 3 bases, V lost 2 bases, and 13 bases had no gene match. The CDR3 spells CASSYDSSGGRGYEQYF. In nucleotides, the CDR3 is TGTGCCAGCAGTTACGATTCTAGCGGTGGTCGGGGCTACGAGCAGTACTTC.

This clonotype was seen many times. V usage is TRBV5-4 and J usage is TRBJ2-5; D remains ambiguous. Germline V gives CDR1 SGHNT, CDR2 YYREEE (reference sequence). Between the trimmed V and J ends, which lost 4 bases and 1 base, there was a span of 14 bases. The CDR3 covers 15 residues. CDR3 nucleotide sequence: TGTGCCAGCAGCCCGACCTCCAGCCCCCAAGAGACCCAGTACTTC. Its translation: CASSPTSSPQETQYF.

This clonotype was observed at least ten times. The chain joins TRBV19 to TRBJ2-7; D gene unclear. The germline CDR1 and CDR2 sequences are LNHDA and SQIVND (reference sequence). V lost 1 base, J lost 8 bases, and 9 bases lay in between. This CDR3 has 12 residues. CDR3 loop: CASSIGSAQQYF. CDR3 nucleotide sequence: TGTGCCAGTAGTATAGGAAGCGCACAGCAGTACTTC. Full variable domain (remainder filled in from reference TRBV19 and TRBJ2-7): DGGITQSPKYLFRKEGQNVTLSCEQNLNHDAMYWYRQDPGQGLRLIYYSQIVNDFQKGDIAEGYSVSREKKESFPLTVTSAQKNPTAFYLCASSIGSAQQYFGPGTRLTVT.

This clonotype was seen many times. J is TRBJ2-2 and V is TRBV7-3; no definite D call. Germline CDR1 and CDR2: SGHTA and FQGTGA. V was clipped by 0 bases and J by 7 bases, with 12 bases between them. The CDR3 is made up of 15 amino acids. CDR3: CASSLTAASDGELFF. In DNA form, the CDR3 reads TGTGCCAGCAGCTTAACGGCGGCTTCAGACGGGGAGCTGTTTTTT.

At least ten counts were recorded for this clonotype. The CDR3 spells CASSQDRIVRGSGTDTQYF. CDR3 nucleotide sequence: TGCGCCAGCAGCCAAGATCGGATAGTACGGGGGTCCGGCACAGATACGCAGTATTTT. This chain joins TRBV4-3 and TRBJ2-3; possibly TRBD2 for D (6 bases). Germline V lookup: CDR1 LGHNA, CDR2 YSLEER. The V end lost 0 bases, the J end lost 1 base, and 20 bases lay between the germline ends. This CDR3 spans 19 amino acids.

This clonotype was seen at least ten times. This chain links TRBV19 with TRBJ2-1; 10 positions match TRBD2. V was pared by 5 bases and J by 2 bases, with 9 bases of the junction left unmatched. This CDR3 is 17 amino acids long. CDR1 and CDR2 from the germline V gene are LNHDA and SQIVND (reference sequence). CDR3 DNA: TGTGCCAGTAGTTTCTCCTTAGCGGGAGGAACCTACAATGAGCAGTTCTTC. Translating gives CASSFSLAGGTYNEQFF.

To note about this clonotype: This likely stems from a read error, as it lies one base from a far larger clone. V is TRBV7-9 and J is TRBJ2-1; D not certain. V was clipped by 2 bases and J by 10 bases, with 9 bases between them. In germline, CDR1 is SEHNR, CDR2 FQNEAQ (reference sequence). The CDR3 is 12 residues long. CDR3 in DNA: TGTGCCAGCAGCTTAACGCCGTACGAGCAGTTCTTC. It translates to CASSLTPYEQFF.

Notes on this clonotype: One junction end does not reproduce the germline sequence, and a read error may be involved. The chain links TRBV24-1 to TRBJ1-1; TRBD1 is a possible D gene (6 bases). Germline CDR1 is KGHDR and CDR2 is SFDVKD. This CDR3 contains 13 residues. The CDR3 DNA reads as TGTGCCAGCAGTGGAGGGGGGGGGACTGAAGCTTTCTTT. The encoded protein is CASSGGGGTEAFF.

There are many counts of this clonotype. The rearrangement joins TRBV4-1 to TRBJ2-3, with no clear D. CDR3 length equals 16 residues. In germline, CDR1 is MGHRA, CDR2 YSYEKL. The V end was cut by 1 base, the J end by 6 bases, with 17 bases between. CDR3 bases: TGCGCCAGCAGCCAAGCGCCGGGCCCCAACGCGGATACGCAGTATTTT. Its translation is CASSQAPGPNADTQYF.

This clonotype was seen ten or more times. This chain connects TRBV15 to TRBJ2-1; D remains unclear. The CDR3 loop spans 16 amino acids. Germline lookup yields CDR1 LNHNV and CDR2 YYDKDF (reference sequence). V was shortened by 1 base and J by 4 bases, with 14 bases between the two germline ends. The DNA for the CDR3 is TGTGCCACCAGCAGAGCCCGGGCCCTTCCGTACAATGAGCAGTTCTTC. This encodes CATSRARALPYNEQFF.

This clonotype is deemed medium-sized. The chain's CDR3 is CASNVFGLPQYF. CDR3 bases: TGTGCCAGCAACGTTTTCGGCCTCCCTCAGTACTTC. The chain joins TRBV28 to TRBJ2-4; no clear D gene. V was trimmed by 7 bases and J by 12 bases, leaving 16 bases between them. This CDR3 has 12 amino acids. CDR1 MDHEN and CDR2 SYDVKM come from the germline V gene.